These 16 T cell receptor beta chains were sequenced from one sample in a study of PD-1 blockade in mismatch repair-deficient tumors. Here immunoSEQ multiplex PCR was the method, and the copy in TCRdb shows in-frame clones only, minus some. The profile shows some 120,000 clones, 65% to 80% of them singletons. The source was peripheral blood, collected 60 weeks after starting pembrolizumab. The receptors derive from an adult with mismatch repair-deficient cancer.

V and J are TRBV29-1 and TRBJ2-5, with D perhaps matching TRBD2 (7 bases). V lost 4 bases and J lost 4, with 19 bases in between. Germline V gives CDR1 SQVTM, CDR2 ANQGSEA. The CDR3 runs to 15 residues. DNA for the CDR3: TGCAGCGTTGCCCCCGGAGGGGAGGGGGTAGAGACCCAGTACTTC. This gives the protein CSVAPGGEGVETQYF.

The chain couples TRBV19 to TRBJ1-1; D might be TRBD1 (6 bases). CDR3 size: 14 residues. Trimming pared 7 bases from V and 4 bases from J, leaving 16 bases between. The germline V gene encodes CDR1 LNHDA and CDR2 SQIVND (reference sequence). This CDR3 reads CASNIQGLSTEAFF. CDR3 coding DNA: TGTGCCAGTAACATACAGGGTCTGTCCACTGAAGCTTTCTTT.

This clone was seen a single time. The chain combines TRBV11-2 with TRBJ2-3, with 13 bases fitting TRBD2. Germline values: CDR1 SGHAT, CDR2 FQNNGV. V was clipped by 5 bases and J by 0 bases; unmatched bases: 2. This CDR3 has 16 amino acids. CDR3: CASSGGLAGSTDTQYF. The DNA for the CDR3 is TGTGCCAGCAGCGGGGGACTAGCGGGGAGCACAGATACGCAGTATTTT.

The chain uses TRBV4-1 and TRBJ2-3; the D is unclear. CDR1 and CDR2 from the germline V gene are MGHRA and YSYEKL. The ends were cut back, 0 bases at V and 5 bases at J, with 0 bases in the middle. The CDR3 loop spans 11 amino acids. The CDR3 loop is CASSQEDTQYF. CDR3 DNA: TGCGCCAGCAGCCAAGAAGATACGCAGTATTTT.

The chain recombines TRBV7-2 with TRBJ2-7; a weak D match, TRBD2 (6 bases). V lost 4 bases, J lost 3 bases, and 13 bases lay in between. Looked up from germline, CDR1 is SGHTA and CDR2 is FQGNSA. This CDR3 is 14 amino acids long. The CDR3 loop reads CASSYLAGSYEQYF. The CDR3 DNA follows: TGTGCCAGCAGCTATCTGGCGGGGAGCTACGAGCAGTACTTC.

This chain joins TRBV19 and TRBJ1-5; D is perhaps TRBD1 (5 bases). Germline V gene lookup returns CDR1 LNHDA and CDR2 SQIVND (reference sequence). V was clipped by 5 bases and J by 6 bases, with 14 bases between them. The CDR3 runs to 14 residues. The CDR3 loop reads CASSPPGDGQPQHF. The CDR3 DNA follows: TGTGCCAGTAGTCCCCCCGGGGACGGTCAGCCCCAGCATTTT.

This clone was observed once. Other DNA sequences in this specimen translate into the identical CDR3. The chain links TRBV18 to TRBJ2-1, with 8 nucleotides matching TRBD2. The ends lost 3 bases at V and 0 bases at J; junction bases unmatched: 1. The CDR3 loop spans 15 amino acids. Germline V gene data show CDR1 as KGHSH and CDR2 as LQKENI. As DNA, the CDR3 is TGTGCCAGCTCACCTCTAGCGGGCTCCTACAATGAGCAGTTCTTC. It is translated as CASSPLAGSYNEQFF.

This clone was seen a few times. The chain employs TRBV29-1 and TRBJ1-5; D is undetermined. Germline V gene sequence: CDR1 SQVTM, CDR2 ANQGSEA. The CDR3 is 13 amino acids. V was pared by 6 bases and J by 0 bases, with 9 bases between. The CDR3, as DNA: TGCAGCGTGCAAGTTGGTAGCAATCAGCCCCAGCATTTT. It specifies CSVQVGSNQPQHF.

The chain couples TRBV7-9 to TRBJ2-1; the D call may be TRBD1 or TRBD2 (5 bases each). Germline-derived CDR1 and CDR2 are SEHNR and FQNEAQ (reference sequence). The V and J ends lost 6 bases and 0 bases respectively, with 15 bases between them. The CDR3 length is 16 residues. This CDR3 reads CASSYRDGNSYNEQFF. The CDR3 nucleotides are TGTGCCAGCAGTTACCGGGACGGCAACTCCTACAATGAGCAGTTCTTC.

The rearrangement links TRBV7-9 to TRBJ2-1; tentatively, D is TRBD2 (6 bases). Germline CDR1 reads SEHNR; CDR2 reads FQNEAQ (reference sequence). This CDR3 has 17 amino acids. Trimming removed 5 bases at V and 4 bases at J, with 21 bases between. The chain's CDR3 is CASSPVGEPSVYNEQFF. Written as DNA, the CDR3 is TGTGCCAGCAGCCCAGTGGGTGAGCCTAGCGTATACAATGAGCAGTTCTTC.

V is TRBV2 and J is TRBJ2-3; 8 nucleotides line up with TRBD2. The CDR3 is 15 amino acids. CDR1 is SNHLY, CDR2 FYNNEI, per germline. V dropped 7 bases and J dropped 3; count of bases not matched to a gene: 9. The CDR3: CASNFGGGGTDTQYF. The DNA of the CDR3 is TGTGCCAGCAATTTCGGGGGCGGGGGGACAGATACGCAGTATTTT.

This CDR3 is CAWMVAGVRETQYF. CDR3 coding DNA: TGTGCCTGGATGGTAGCGGGAGTGAGGGAGACCCAGTACTTC. This rearrangement joins TRBV30 to TRBJ2-5, with 9 bases matching TRBD2. The germline V gene encodes CDR1 GTSNPN and CDR2 SVGIG (reference sequence). The V and J ends lost 4 bases and 5 bases, in that order; junction bases with no gene match: 8. CDR3 length equals 14 residues.

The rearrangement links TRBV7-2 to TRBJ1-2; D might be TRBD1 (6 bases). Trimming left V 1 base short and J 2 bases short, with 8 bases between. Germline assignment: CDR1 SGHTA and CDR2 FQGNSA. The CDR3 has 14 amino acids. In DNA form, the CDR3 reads TGTGCCAGCAGCTTAGGCGGGACAAACTATGGCTACACCTTC. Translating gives CASSLGGTNYGYTF.

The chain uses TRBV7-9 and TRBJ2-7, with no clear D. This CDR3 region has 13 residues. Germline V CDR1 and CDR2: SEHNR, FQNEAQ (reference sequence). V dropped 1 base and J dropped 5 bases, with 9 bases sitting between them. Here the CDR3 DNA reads TGTGCCAGCAGCTTAGGCCCCTTGGACGAGCAGTACTTC. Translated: CASSLGPLDEQYF.

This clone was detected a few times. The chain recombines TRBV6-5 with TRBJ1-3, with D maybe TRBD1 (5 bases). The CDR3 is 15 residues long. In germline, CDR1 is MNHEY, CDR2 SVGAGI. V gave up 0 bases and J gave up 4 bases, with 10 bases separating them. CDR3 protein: CASSYSRQGGNTIYF. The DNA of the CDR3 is TGTGCCAGCAGTTACTCGCGTCAGGGAGGAAACACCATATATTTT.

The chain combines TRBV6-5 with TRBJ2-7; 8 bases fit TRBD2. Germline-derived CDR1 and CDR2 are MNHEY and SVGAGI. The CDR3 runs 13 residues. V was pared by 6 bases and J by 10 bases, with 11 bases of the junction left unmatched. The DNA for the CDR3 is TGTGCCAGCAGCCTGGGACTAGGGGGGGCCCAGTACTTC. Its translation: CASSLGLGGAQYF.